This is a list of T cell receptor beta chains from one sample in a study of T cell responses to AZD1222 COVID-19 vaccine. Repertoires were generated with immunoSEQ multiplex PCR, while TCRdb's copy carries only in-frame clones and drops some. Of about 220,000 clones listed, about 92% are singletons. The sample was peripheral blood, taken on day 0 of MenACWY control vaccination. The receptors shown here come from an adult in good health. Each CDR3 is given with its conserved first and last residue. The D gene is left open where the match is weak. Only part of the rows carry a size: once, few, many, or a class if the clone is expanded.

clone_size	j_call	d_call	v_call	cdr3_nt	cdr3_aa
NA	TRBJ2-5	NA	TRBV5-4	TGTGCCAGCAGCTTGGTGCCGGGCGGGCTTCAAGAGACCCAGTACTTC	CASSLVPGGLQETQYF
NA	TRBJ1-2	TRBD1	TRBV19	TGTGCCAGTAGCAGCCAGACAGGGGCCTATGGCTACACCTTC	CASSSQTGAYGYTF
NA	TRBJ2-3	NA	TRBV6-5	TGTGCCAGCAGTTACCGGGACGGTAACACAGATACGCAGTATTTT	CASSYRDGNTDTQYF
few	TRBJ1-1	NA	TRBV27	TGTGCCAGCAGCCTAGGGGGGGCGAACACTGAAGCTTTCTTT	CASSLGGANTEAFF
NA	TRBJ2-2	TRBD1	TRBV7-2	TGTGCCAGCAGCCGGACAGGGGATACCGGGGAGCTGTTTTTT	CASSRTGDTGELFF
NA	TRBJ1-1	NA	TRBV6-1	TGTGCCAGCAGTGAAATCGGGGGCACTGAAGCTTTCTTT	CASSEIGGTEAFF
NA	TRBJ2-1	NA	TRBV9	TGTGCCAGCACCCCGAGGCTAGCCTCCTACAATGAGCAGTTCTTC	CASTPRLASYNEQFF
NA	TRBJ1-2	NA	TRBV5-1	TGCGCCAGCAGCTTTCGGGCAGGGGACCCCAGTGGCTACACCTTC	CASSFRAGDPSGYTF
NA	TRBJ2-1	NA	TRBV10-1	TGCGCCAGCAGTGATTCGGGGGTAGGATACAATGAGCAGTTCTTC	CASSDSGVGYNEQFF
NA	TRBJ1-2	TRBD1	TRBV12-3/TRBV12-4	TGTGCCAGCAGCCGGGACAGGGTCGGCTACACCTTC	CASSRDRVGYTF
NA	TRBJ2-2	NA	TRBV7-3	TGTGCCAGCAGCCTCGACAGAGCTGGGGAGCTGTTTTTT	CASSLDRAGELFF
once	TRBJ1-6	NA	TRBV7-9	TGTGCCAGCAGCTGGATTGACAATTCACCCCTCCACTTT	CASSWIDNSPLHF
NA	TRBJ2-1	TRBD2	TRBV29-1	TGCAGCGCTGCCGGGACTAGCGGGGGGGGCCAGCAGTTCTTC	CSAAGTSGGGQQFF
NA	TRBJ2-1	NA	TRBV13	TGTGCCAGCAGCTTAAGAGGGGGAGAGCAGTTCTTC	CASSLRGGEQFF
NA	TRBJ1-5	NA	TRBV19	TGTGCCAGTGGGGGGTTGGATCAGCCCCAGCATTTT	CASGGLDQPQHF
once	TRBJ2-6	NA	TRBV28	TGTGCCAGCAGTCTGACACCCTCTGGGGCCAACGTCCTGACTTTC	CASSLTPSGANVLTF
NA	TRBJ2-1	TRBD2	TRBV7-2	TGTGCCAGCAGCCCGGGACTAGCGGGTAGGAATGAGCAGTTCTTC	CASSPGLAGRNEQFF
NA	TRBJ1-2	TRBD1	TRBV4-1	TGCGCCAGCAGCCAATACGACAGGGCTGTCTATGGCTACACCTTC	CASSQYDRAVYGYTF